This T cell receptor (beta chain) comes out of a study of vaccination effects on CD4 cells after COVID-19. Findings and caveats of the study: Marked clonal contraction was seen in infection- and vaccine-induced clones late after vaccination.

Remarks on this clone: As yet, its antigen is unknown.

Within the ViraFEST assay, antigen-specific CD4+ T cells underwent expansion with viral peptide pools prior to sequencing. Following 10 days of culture, CD4+ T cells were isolated. Absence of prior SARS-CoV-2 infection characterized the vaccine recipients, who showed negative nucleocapsid antibodies. Profiling relied on immunoSEQ multiplex PCR, and the TCRdb table lists in-frame clones only, not all of them. This table holds about 27,000 clones, approximately 70% found once. The sample consisted of CD4+ T cells from PBMCs cultured with HCoV-NL63 spike peptides, taken before COVID-19 vaccination. The receptor was derived from a human donor who received a COVID-19 vaccine.

CDR3 region: CASSLTAQGAGYTF. Written as DNA, the CDR3 is TGTGCCAGCAGCTTAACGGCGCAGGGGGCTGGCTACACCTTC. V is TRBV7-8 and J is TRBJ1-2; 8 nucleotides match TRBD1. This CDR3 has 14 residues. The germline V gene encodes CDR1 SGHVS and CDR2 FQNEAQ. V was clipped by 2 bases and J by 7 bases; unmatched bases: 6.